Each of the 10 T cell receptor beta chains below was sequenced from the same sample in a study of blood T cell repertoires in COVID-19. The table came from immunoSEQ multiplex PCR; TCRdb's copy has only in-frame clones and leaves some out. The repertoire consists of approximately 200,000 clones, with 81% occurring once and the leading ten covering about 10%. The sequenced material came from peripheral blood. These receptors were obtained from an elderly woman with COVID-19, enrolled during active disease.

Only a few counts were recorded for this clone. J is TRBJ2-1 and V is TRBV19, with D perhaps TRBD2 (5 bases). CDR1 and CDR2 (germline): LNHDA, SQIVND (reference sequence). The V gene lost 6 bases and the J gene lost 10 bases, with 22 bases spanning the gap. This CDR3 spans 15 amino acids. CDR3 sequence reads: CASSLASTGISEQFF. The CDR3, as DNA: TGTGCCAGTAGCCTAGCCAGTACGGGGATCAGCGAGCAGTTCTTC.

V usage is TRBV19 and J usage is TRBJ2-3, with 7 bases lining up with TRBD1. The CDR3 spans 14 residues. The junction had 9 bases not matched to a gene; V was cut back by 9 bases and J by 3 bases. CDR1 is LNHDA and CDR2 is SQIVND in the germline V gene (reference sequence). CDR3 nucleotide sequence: TGTGCCAGCAAGACGAAGGACAGGACAGATACGCAGTATTTT. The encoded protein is CASKTKDRTDTQYF.

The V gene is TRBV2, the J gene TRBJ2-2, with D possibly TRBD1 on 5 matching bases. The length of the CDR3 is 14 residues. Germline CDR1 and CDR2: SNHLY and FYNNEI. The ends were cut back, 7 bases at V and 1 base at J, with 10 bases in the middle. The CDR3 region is CASNRQGNTGELFF. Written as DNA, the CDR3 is TGTGCCAGCAATCGGCAGGGGAACACCGGGGAGCTGTTTTTT.

CDR3 amino acids: CASSRQIQKEKLFF. In DNA, the CDR3 is TGTGCCAGTAGTAGACAGATTCAAAAGGAAAAACTGTTTTTT. The V and J genes are TRBV19 and TRBJ1-4; tentatively, D is TRBD1 (5 bases). The ends were cut back, 4 bases at V and 8 bases at J, with 14 bases in the middle. Germline lookup yields CDR1 LNHDA and CDR2 SQIVND (reference sequence). There are 14 residues in the CDR3.

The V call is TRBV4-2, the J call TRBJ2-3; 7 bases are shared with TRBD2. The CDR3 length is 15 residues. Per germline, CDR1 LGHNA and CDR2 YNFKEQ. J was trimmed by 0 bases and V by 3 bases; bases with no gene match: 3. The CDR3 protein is CASSQGGGSTDTQYF. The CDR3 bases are TGTGCCAGCAGCCAGGGGGGGGGAAGCACAGATACGCAGTATTTT.

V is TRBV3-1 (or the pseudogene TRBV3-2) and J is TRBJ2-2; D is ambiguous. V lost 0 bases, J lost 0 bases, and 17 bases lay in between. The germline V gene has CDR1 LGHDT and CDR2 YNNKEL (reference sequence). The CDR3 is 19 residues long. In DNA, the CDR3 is TGTGCCAGCAGCCAAGATTTGGGCTTCCACCCCGCGAACACCGGGGAGCTGTTTTTT. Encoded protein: CASSQDLGFHPANTGELFF.

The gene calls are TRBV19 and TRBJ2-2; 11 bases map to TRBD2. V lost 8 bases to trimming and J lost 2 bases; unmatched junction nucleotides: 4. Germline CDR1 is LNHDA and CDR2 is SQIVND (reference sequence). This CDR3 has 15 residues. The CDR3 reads CASPTSGTNTGELFF. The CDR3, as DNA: TGTGCCAGTCCGACTAGCGGGACCAACACCGGGGAGCTGTTTTTT. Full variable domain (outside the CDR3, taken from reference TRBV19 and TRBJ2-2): DGGITQSPKYLFRKEGQNVTLSCEQNLNHDAMYWYRQDPGQGLRLIYYSQIVNDFQKGDIAEGYSVSREKKESFPLTVTSAQKNPTAFYLCASPTSGTNTGELFFGEGSRLTVL.

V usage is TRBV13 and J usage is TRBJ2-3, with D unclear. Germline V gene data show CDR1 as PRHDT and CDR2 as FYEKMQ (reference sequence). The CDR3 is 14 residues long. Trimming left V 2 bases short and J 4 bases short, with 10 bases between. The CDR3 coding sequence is TGTGCCAGCAGCTTATATCTGCCGGCAGATACGCAGTATTTT. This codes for CASSLYLPADTQYF.

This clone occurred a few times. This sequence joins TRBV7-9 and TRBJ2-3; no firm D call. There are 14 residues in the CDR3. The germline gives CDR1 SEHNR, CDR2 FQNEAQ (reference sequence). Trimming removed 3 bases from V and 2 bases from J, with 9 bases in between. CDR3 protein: CASSFSTSTDTQYF. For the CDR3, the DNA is TGTGCCAGCAGCTTCTCTACCTCCACAGATACGCAGTATTTT.

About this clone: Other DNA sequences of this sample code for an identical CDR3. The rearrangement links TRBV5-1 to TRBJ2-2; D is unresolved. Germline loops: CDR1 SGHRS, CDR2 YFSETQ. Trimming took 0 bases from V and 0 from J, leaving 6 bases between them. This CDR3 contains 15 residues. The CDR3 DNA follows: TGCGCCAGCAGCTTGGGCGGAGCGAACACCGGGGAGCTGTTTTTT. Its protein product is CASSLGGANTGELFF. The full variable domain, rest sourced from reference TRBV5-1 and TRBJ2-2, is KAGVTQTPRYLIKTRGQQVTLSCSPISGHRSVSWYQQTPGQGLQFLFEYFSETQRNKGNFPGRFSGRQFSNSRSEMNVSTLELGDSALYLCASSLGGANTGELFFGEGSRLTVL.